What follows is one T cell receptor beta chain and its context. There is no known antigen for this receptor. It has no much larger one-base neighbor in the sample; base qualities were not kept. In total, 500 to 700 healthy bone marrow donors made up the cohort. Cohort members were all nominally healthy when sampled, although unrecorded immune exposures were likely present. The donor tested CMV seronegative, placing the donor among the roughly 350 seronegative members of the cohort. A peripheral blood sample was provided by each donor, and peripheral blood mononuclear cells were used for TCR beta sequencing. The Qiagen DNeasy Blood Extraction Kit was used to extract genomic DNA from the blood cell samples. CDR1 SNHLY and CDR2 FYNNEI are derived from the germline V gene. V lost 1 base and J lost 2 bases; the stretch between them is 5 bases long. The CDR3 has 14 amino acids, counting the end cysteine and phenylalanine. This entry keeps only the CDR3 DNA: 42 bases, framed from base 1.

The library was made by the immunoSEQ multiplex PCR assay. A mixture of 60 forward primers for TCR Vbeta segments and 13 reverse primers for TCR Jbeta segments was used in the multiplex PCR. The CDR3 region of rearranged TCR beta genes was amplified from genomic DNA with a multiplex PCR assay. The amplified TCR beta libraries were sequenced on the Illumina HiSeq System as 87-base-pair reads. Concerning the study's data processing: In a later analysis, some 80 million unique TCR beta chains were counted across the approximately 620 repertoires, and some 10 million of these chains were shared by at least two donors. Raw reads were error-corrected and collapsed into unique sequences with a nearest-neighbor algorithm that merged closely related sequences to remove PCR and sequencing errors. V, D and J gene segments were assigned by aligning CDR3 sequences to IMGT reference sequences. For a sequence to be retained, at least a six-nucleotide match to both a V gene segment and a J gene segment was required. A rearrangement counted as productive if the CDR3 had no stop codons and remained in frame with V and J, and every other rearrangement counted as non-productive. CDR3 was defined according to IMGT convention as the region running from the second conserved V-encoded cysteine to the conserved J-encoded phenylalanine. The earlier analysis of around 640 of the donors excluded sequences that lacked an unambiguous match to a single V gene segment. In an earlier analysis of several hundred of the donors, a V segment was called functional when productive rearrangements were above 56.7%, and segregating when the standard deviation between donors exceeded 5%. To diagnose cytomegalovirus status from the catalog of TCR beta chain sequences, a statistical classification framework was built. In a later analysis, TCR nucleotide sequences were compared against IMGT/GENE-DB human TR gene sequences so that V and J genes could be assigned. In a later analysis, CDR3 sequences and most-parsimonious VDJ recombination scenarios were assigned using the TCRdist pipeline. In a later analysis, every TCR beta chain was defined by the combination of its CDR3 amino acid sequence and its V-gene family, and reads without a unique V-gene family were dropped. To address suspected cross-contamination and a sequencing artifact, a later analysis removed several hundred highly shared, low-generation-probability nucleotide sequences. In a later analysis, a clonal expansion index for each public chain was calculated from normalized within-repertoire ranks of inferred template counts. A later analysis computed generation probabilities with a VDJ recombination model fitted to out-of-frame rearrangements, and checked the results against IGoR. In a later analysis, TCR-TCR, TCR-HLA and TCR-CMV co-occurrence was scored with hypergeometric tests, and a repertoire-size bias correction was applied to TCR pairs. In a later analysis, false discovery rates were estimated by permuting HLA or CMV assignments 20 times. In a later analysis, co-occurring TCRs were grouped with DBSCAN, and TCRdist sequence similarity was added when clustering was performed within HLA-allele-positive subsets. Co-occurrence clustering excluded repertoires with fewer than 30,000 or more than 120,000 public chains, plus five with anomalous nucleotide sharing. TCRdb provides this immuneACCESS table in a form limited to in-frame rearrangements. Some clones are lacking; in checked studies, under half of them reflect an unresolved V gene, and why the rest are absent is not known. That table is the source of V, J and clone size, and D and trimming were worked out from the DNA. This sample lists 140,000 to 150,000 clones; around 70% were detected once. Of the sample, approximately 2.1% falls within the top ten clones.

These data belong to a study of cytomegalovirus exposure and HLA in healthy donors (dated by TCRdb to between 2016 and 2019). Regarding the study in general: An earlier analysis of some 620 of the donors reported 276 Gb of sequence data and 95 million to 130 million unique TCR beta sequences obtained from around 190 million T cells. An early release covering more than 500 HLA-typed donors comprised roughly 300 gigabases of sequencing data and approximately 85 million unique TCR sequences. Of the roughly 400 genotyped donors, roughly 76% were placed in the genetic ancestry cluster associated with self-reported Caucasian donors. The study aimed to test whether signatures of past pathogen exposure could be identified by cataloging public T cell receptors. The T cell repertoires of around 670 subjects were profiled by immunosequencing and related to cytomegalovirus serostatus. A separate validation cohort of approximately 120 different subjects was used in addition to the approximately 640-subject first cohort. To predict cytomegalovirus infection status, the study combined high-throughput TCR immunosequencing, statistical association of individual TCRs with disease status, and machine learning. A later analysis re-analyzed previously published TCR beta repertoires from roughly 630 donors and added high-resolution HLA genotyping to study TCR occurrence patterns. Rather than using new phenotypic data, the later analysis identified candidate immune exposures from TCR beta sequences and from how often those sequences occurred across donors. In an earlier analysis of around 540 of the donors, high-throughput TCR beta sequencing was used to judge whether each TCR beta V gene segment behaved as functional or pseudogenic. Donor age, sex, ethnicity and CMV serostatus were compiled alongside the repertoire data. A later genetic analysis took genome-wide SNP genotypes for 398 of the 666 donors and used that subset as a discovery cohort. Every discovery cohort repertoire had been produced on one sequencing platform. Both class I and class II loci were covered by HLA typing, at four-digit resolution. The number of donors typed differed by locus, with 629-630 for A, B, C, DRB1 and DQB1, roughly 550 for DQA1, 600 to 610 for DPA1, and 472 for DPB1. Because of strong linkage in the cohort, a few DR-DQ haplotypes were treated as single units for association and clustering. Among some 410 genotyped donors of the cohort, an average of roughly 230,000 unique TCR beta nucleotide sequences was sequenced per donor, of which about 19% were non-productive.

The study at large found these results: The authors suggested that the approach could potentially be extended to other disease states and immunological phenotypes. Assigning TCR associations to individual alleles was difficult when HLA alleles, especially DR and DQ, strongly co-occurred. Immune exposure information for the cohort was limited to CMV serostatus. A later analysis found that most CMV-associated TCR beta chains appeared HLA-restricted, with HLA associations seemingly driven largely by CMV exposure. An association between a missense DCLRE1C variant and V-gene and J-gene trimming of TCR beta chains was found in a later genetic analysis and replicated in an independent cohort. Broadly in line with IMGT annotations, most TCR beta V segments showed up in productive rearrangements about 87% or about 30% of the time in an earlier analysis of approximately 640 of the donors. In a later analysis, HLA-associated TCR beta chains were found to be more clonally expanded and to have lower generation probabilities than equally common non-associated chains. Because HLA typing was missing for some donors at each locus, association tests included only the typed subset. The sequencing pipeline was judged likely to have produced a cluster of highly shared sequence variants as a technical artifact. In this cohort, only TCR beta chains were sequenced, and detectable features were limited by the absence of alpha or paired-chain data. A further reported finding was that TCR beta sequences accurately predicted the HLA-A and HLA-B alleles for most subjects in the first cohort. Sequencing depth was assumed to be roughly uniform across donors in the presence/absence analyses, though that assumption may not hold. Linkage disequilibrium might explain the correlated functional status among segregating V segments, but an unknown experimental factor could not be excluded. While some public TCRs were present in many individuals, most TCR sequences turned up only very rarely across donors. According to a later analysis, parvovirus B19, influenza, CMV and Epstein-Barr virus appeared linked to several top co-occurrence clusters. A later genetic analysis reported fewer N-insertions in productive TCRs among donors in an Asian-associated ancestry cluster than the roughly 620-donor mean. The study listed 150 to 200 TCR beta chains as associated with cytomegalovirus. The 87-base-pair reads could not distinguish some IMGT-functional V segments, including TRBV6-2 and TRBV6-3, so those segments were excluded. Three of the identified cytomegalovirus-associated TCR beta chains were confirmed in vitro to be specific for cytomegalovirus antigens. Because counts were too low, 15 or so rarely observed V segments, including chromosome 9 orphons, were excluded from the earlier analysis of 587 of the donors. Specific HLA alleles were associated with 15,000 to 20,000 TCR beta sequences at a false discovery rate of 0.05 in a later analysis. According to a later analysis, TCR association rates differed among HLA loci, with DRB1 alleles showing the most associated TCRs and HLA-C alleles showing the fewest. In both the original and validation cohorts, the classifier was reported to diagnose cytomegalovirus status with high specificity and sensitivity.

The sequence is built from TRBV2 and TRBJ1-4; there is no confident call for the D gene. The material sequenced was PBMCs. This receptor was obtained from a man aged 35-49 years in good health and CMV-seronegative. CDR3 sequence: CASSEGSTNEKLFF. In nucleotides, the sequence is TGTGCCAGCAGTGAAGGGAGCACTAATGAAAAACTGTTTTTT.